These 15 T cell receptor beta chains were all obtained from the same sample, sequenced in a study of blood T cell repertoires in COVID-19. This table comes from immunoSEQ multiplex PCR, and its TCRdb copy is limited to in-frame clones, with some not included. The table lists 55,000 to 70,000 clones, about 91% of them singletons. What was sequenced was peripheral blood. These receptors were collected from a man in his forties with COVID-19, enrolled during active disease.

The genes are TRBV27 and TRBJ1-6; possible D gene TRBD1, 6 bases. CDR3 length equals 16 residues. CDR1 and CDR2 from the germline V gene are MNHEY and SMNVEV (reference sequence). The germline V and J ends were trimmed by 0 bases and 5 bases, with 11 bases remaining between them. The CDR3 sequence is CASSLSSQGNNSPLHF. CDR3 in DNA: TGTGCCAGCAGTTTATCGTCCCAGGGGAATAATTCACCCCTCCACTTT.

The chain has TRBV6-5 and TRBJ1-5; perhaps TRBD1 as D (5 bases). Trimming took off 0 bases at V and 5 bases at J, with 11 bases between the two ends. Germline CDR1 and CDR2: MNHEY and SVGAGI. The CDR3 totals 15 residues. The CDR3 protein is CASSYSSRVDQPQHF. DNA of the CDR3: TGTGCCAGCAGTTACTCAAGCAGGGTGGATCAGCCCCAGCATTTT.

The chain's CDR3 is CASSQSGTGGEKLFF. The CDR3 DNA reads as TGTGCCAGCAGTCAATCCGGGACAGGGGGAGAAAAACTGTTTTTT. V gene TRBV2 combines with J gene TRBJ1-4, with 11 bases lining up with TRBD1. Germline V CDR1 and CDR2: SNHLY, FYNNEI. The CDR3 is 15 amino acids. The V segment lost 5 bases and the J segment 8 bases; nucleotides outside the gene matches: 7. The complete variable domain, with remaining parts taken from reference TRBV2 and TRBJ1-4, reads EPEVTQTPSHQVTQMGQEVILRCVPISNHLYFYWYRQILGQKVEFLVSFYNNEISEKSEIFDDQFSVERPDGSNFTLKIRSTKLEDSAMYFCASSQSGTGGEKLFFGSGTQLSVL.

The CDR3 here is CASSPRGSNYGYTF. The DNA of the CDR3 is TGTGCCAGCAGCCCCAGGGGATCTAACTATGGCTACACCTTC. The rearrangement uses TRBV11-2 and TRBJ1-2; a possible D gene is TRBD1 (6 bases). Germline V lookup: CDR1 SGHAT, CDR2 FQNNGV. Trimming removed 5 bases at V and 0 bases at J, with 10 bases between. The CDR3 consists of 14 residues.

V is TRBV30 and J is TRBJ1-5; no clear D. This CDR3 comprises 13 residues. Germline V gene data show CDR1 as GTSNPN and CDR2 as SVGIG (reference sequence). V lost 0 bases and J lost 4, with 7 bases in between. The CDR3: CAWSVRSNQPQHF. The CDR3 DNA reads TGTGCCTGGAGTGTACGGTCAAATCAGCCCCAGCATTTT. Full variable domain (rest looked up from reference TRBV30 and TRBJ1-5): SQTIHQWPATLVQPVGSPLSLECTVEGTSNPNLYWYRQAAGRGLQLLFYSVGIGQISSEVPQNLSASRPQDRQFILSSKKLLLSDSGFYLCAWSVRSNQPQHFGDGTRLSIL.

This clone was counted once. The rearrangement joins TRBV3-1 (or the pseudogene TRBV3-2) to TRBJ2-5; TRBD2 aligns across 13 bases. Looked up from germline, CDR1 is LGHDT and CDR2 is YNNKEL (reference sequence). This CDR3 comprises 16 residues. After removal of 5 bases from V and 0 bases from J, the junction contained 3 bases not matched to a gene. The CDR3 nucleotides read TGTGCCAGCAGCGGCGGACTAGCGGGGGACCAAGAGACCCAGTACTTC. Its protein is CASSGGLAGDQETQYF.

The chain links TRBV6-5 to TRBJ2-5; the match to TRBD1 covers 8 bases. The CDR3 runs 15 residues. Germline trimming cut 2 bases from V and 5 bases from J; bases unmatched to any gene: 7. CDR1 MNHEY and CDR2 SVGAGI come from the germline V gene. The CDR3, as DNA: TGTGCCAGCAGTTACGGGCAGGGGGCGGGTGAGACCCAGTACTTC. Translated: CASSYGQGAGETQYF.

This clone was seen a single time. The genes are TRBV9 and TRBJ2-7, with D possibly TRBD2 on 5 matching bases. From germline, CDR1 is SGDLS and CDR2 YYNGEE. Between the trimmed V and J ends, which lost 4 bases and 1 base, there was a span of 12 bases. There are 14 residues in the CDR3. The CDR3 reads CASSRESPSYEQYF. The CDR3 DNA reads as TGTGCCAGCAGCCGGGAAAGCCCTTCCTACGAGCAGTACTTC.

The chain links TRBV19 to TRBJ2-7; D is undetermined. The CDR3 consists of 14 residues. V lost 3 bases to trimming and J lost 2 bases, with 11 bases between them. Germline-derived CDR1 and CDR2 are LNHDA and SQIVND (reference sequence). Written as DNA, the CDR3 is TGTGCCAGTAGTATTGGCAGAAACGCCTACGAGCAGTACTTC. It encodes CASSIGRNAYEQYF.

This clone was recorded once. The V gene is TRBV2, the J gene TRBJ1-6; maybe TRBD1 (5 bases). Germline V gene lookup returns CDR1 SNHLY and CDR2 FYNNEI. V was shortened by 1 base and J by 5 bases, with 12 bases between the two germline ends. CDR3 size: 16 residues. The CDR3 DNA reads TGTGCCAGCAGTGAAGTAGGGGCGGAGAATAATTCACCCCTCCACTTT. It encodes CASSEVGAENNSPLHF. Variable domain in full (rest from reference TRBV2 and TRBJ1-6): EPEVTQTPSHQVTQMGQEVILRCVPISNHLYFYWYRQILGQKVEFLVSFYNNEISEKSEIFDDQFSVERPDGSNFTLKIRSTKLEDSAMYFCASSEVGAENNSPLHFGNGTRLTVT.

This chain connects TRBV30 to TRBJ1-4; a weak D match, TRBD1 (5 bases). The CDR3 length is 12 residues. Germline V gene lookup returns CDR1 GTSNPN and CDR2 SVGIG (reference sequence). Trimming removed 0 bases at V and 8 bases at J, with 7 bases between. For the CDR3, the DNA is TGTGCCTGGAGTGTCCAGGGAGAAAAACTGTTTTTT. It codes for CAWSVQGEKLFF.

V usage is TRBV30 and J usage is TRBJ2-7, with TRBD1 matching over 12 bases. The V gene's germline CDR1 is GTSNPN and CDR2 SVGIG (reference sequence). CDR3 length: 18 amino acids. V lost 0 bases and J lost 4; bases outside the gene matches: 13. The DNA for the CDR3 is TGTGCCTGGAGTGTTCAGTTGGCTTGGGGACAGGGGGCATACGAGCAGTACTTC. This sequence encodes CAWSVQLAWGQGAYEQYF.

The chain links TRBV19 to TRBJ1-1; 7 bases map to TRBD1. Germline V gene lookup returns CDR1 LNHDA and CDR2 SQIVND (reference sequence). The trim removed 4 bases at V and 3 bases at J, leaving 2 bases unmatched. There are 13 residues in the CDR3. CDR3 loop: CASSRTGYTEAFF. CDR3 DNA sequence: TGTGCCAGTAGTAGGACAGGATACACTGAAGCTTTCTTT.

This clone was counted only a few times. The chain uses TRBV19 and TRBJ1-5; no clear D gene. Per the germline V gene, CDR1 is LNHDA and CDR2 is SQIVND (reference sequence). The CDR3 covers 12 residues. Trimming left V 8 bases short and J 6 bases short, with 11 bases between. Here the CDR3 reads CASGRLGQPQHF. The CDR3 coding sequence is TGTGCCAGTGGTAGACTGGGTCAGCCCCAGCATTTT.

The J gene is TRBJ1-2, the V gene TRBV6-5; D call uncertain. The germline gives CDR1 MNHEY, CDR2 SVGAGI. Trimming stripped 6 bases from V and 8 bases from J, with 22 bases between. This CDR3 has 15 amino acids. The CDR3 protein is CASRPLYVGASGYTF. CDR3 bases: TGTGCCAGCAGACCCTTGTACGTGGGAGCCTCGGGCTACACCTTC.